These T cell receptor beta chains were read from a single sample in a study of blood T cell repertoires in COVID-19. This table comes from immunoSEQ multiplex PCR, and its TCRdb copy is limited to in-frame clones, with some not included. The sample has approximately 280,000 clones; 90% are singletons. The sample taken for sequencing was PBMCs or T cells enriched from blood (not recorded which). These TCRs come from a woman under 30 with acute COVID-19. Each CDR3 is given with its conserved first and last residue. The order of the fields is J gene, clone size, V gene, D gene, CDR3 DNA, CDR3 protein. A D gene is named only where the DNA matches it firmly. Some rows have no size entry. The others give once, few or many, or a class for an expanded clone.

j_call: TRBJ2-7; clone_size: -; v_call: TRBV5-1; d_call: TRBD2; cdr3_nt: TGCGCCAGCAGCCCAACTAGCGGGTTAACCTACGAGCAGTACTTC; cdr3_aa: CASSPTSGLTYEQYF
j_call: TRBJ2-1; clone_size: -; v_call: TRBV7-9; d_call: TRBD1; cdr3_nt: TGTGCCAGCAGCTTAGCGATGTGGGACAGGGTTTTTGGCAATGAGCAGTTCTTC; cdr3_aa: CASSLAMWDRVFGNEQFF
j_call: TRBJ1-3; clone_size: -; v_call: TRBV2; d_call: TRBD1; cdr3_nt: TGTGCCAGCAGGGATATTAACAGGGGCCAACTTCAATCTGGAAACACCATATATTTT; cdr3_aa: CASRDINRGQLQSGNTIYF
j_call: TRBJ2-5; clone_size: -; v_call: TRBV3-1/TRBV3-2; d_call: -; cdr3_nt: TGTGCCAGCAGCCAAGATTGGGATGAGGGAGCGACCCAAGAGACCCAGTACTTC; cdr3_aa: CASSQDWDEGATQETQYF
j_call: TRBJ1-4; clone_size: -; v_call: TRBV10-2; d_call: TRBD1; cdr3_nt: TGCGCCAGCAGGCCCCAGGGGGCCGTTAATGAAAAACTGTTTTTT; cdr3_aa: CASRPQGAVNEKLFF
j_call: TRBJ2-4; clone_size: -; v_call: TRBV5-4; d_call: TRBD1; cdr3_nt: TGTGCCAGCAGCTTGTCCCGGGACAGGGAGCCGAAAAACATTCAGTACTTC; cdr3_aa: CASSLSRDREPKNIQYF
j_call: TRBJ2-7; clone_size: -; v_call: TRBV6-2/TRBV6-3; d_call: TRBD2; cdr3_nt: TGTGCCAGCAGTTACCTTAGCGGGAGGGGCGGGGAGCAGTACTTC; cdr3_aa: CASSYLSGRGGEQYF
j_call: TRBJ2-1; clone_size: once; v_call: TRBV7-6; d_call: -; cdr3_nt: TGTGCCAGCCGAGGTTTCCGTGCCAATGAGCAGTTCTTC; cdr3_aa: CASRGFRANEQFF
j_call: TRBJ1-3; clone_size: once; v_call: TRBV10-3; d_call: TRBD1; cdr3_nt: TGTGCCACGTTGGACAGGGAGGCCACCATATATTTT; cdr3_aa: CATLDREATIYF
j_call: TRBJ1-1; clone_size: -; v_call: TRBV27; d_call: -; cdr3_nt: TGTGCCAGCAGTTATCGGGGGGACACTGAAGCTTTCTTT; cdr3_aa: CASSYRGDTEAFF
j_call: TRBJ2-1; clone_size: -; v_call: TRBV14; d_call: -; cdr3_nt: TGTGCCAGCAGCCATCTAACCGGGACAAACAATGAGCAGTTCTTC; cdr3_aa: CASSHLTGTNNEQFF
j_call: TRBJ2-1; clone_size: -; v_call: TRBV13; d_call: TRBD1; cdr3_nt: TGTGCCAGCAGCCTACGGGACAGGGTGGGGAATGAGCAGTTCTTC; cdr3_aa: CASSLRDRVGNEQFF
j_call: TRBJ1-1; clone_size: -; v_call: TRBV27; d_call: TRBD1; cdr3_nt: TGTGCCAGCAGTCAAGGGGGCGGGGAAGCTTTCTTT; cdr3_aa: CASSQGGGEAFF
j_call: TRBJ2-3; clone_size: -; v_call: TRBV4-3; d_call: TRBD1; cdr3_nt: TGCGCCAGCAGCCGCAAACAGGGGGGCACAGATACGCAGTATTTT; cdr3_aa: CASSRKQGGTDTQYF
j_call: TRBJ1-2; clone_size: -; v_call: TRBV30; d_call: -; cdr3_nt: TGTGCCCGGGACCAAAGGAGGGAGGGGAACTATGGCTACACCTTC; cdr3_aa: CARDQRREGNYGYTF
j_call: TRBJ2-3; clone_size: -; v_call: TRBV10-3; d_call: TRBD2; cdr3_nt: TGTGCCATCAGGAGACTAGCGGGAAGCACAGATACGCAGTATTTT; cdr3_aa: CAIRRLAGSTDTQYF
j_call: TRBJ2-5; clone_size: -; v_call: TRBV15; d_call: TRBD2; cdr3_nt: TGTGCCACCAGCAGACCGGGACTACAAGAGACCCAGTACTTC; cdr3_aa: CATSRPGLQETQYF
j_call: TRBJ2-7; clone_size: -; v_call: TRBV12-3/TRBV12-4; d_call: TRBD2; cdr3_nt: TGTGCCAGCAGCCAAGGGCGGGAGGTCGAGCAGTACTTC; cdr3_aa: CASSQGREVEQYF
j_call: TRBJ1-2; clone_size: -; v_call: TRBV5-4; d_call: TRBD1; cdr3_nt: TGTGCCAGCAGCTCGACAGGGAACTATGGCTACACCTTC; cdr3_aa: CASSSTGNYGYTF
j_call: TRBJ2-7; clone_size: once; v_call: TRBV6-5; d_call: TRBD1; cdr3_nt: TGTGCCAGCAGTCTAGACAGGGCCCCGTACGAGCAGTACTTC; cdr3_aa: CASSLDRAPYEQYF
j_call: TRBJ2-5; clone_size: -; v_call: TRBV5-4; d_call: -; cdr3_nt: TGTGCCAGCACCTTGAGGCAGGGGGGCGAGACCCAGTACTTC; cdr3_aa: CASTLRQGGETQYF
j_call: TRBJ2-1; clone_size: -; v_call: TRBV28; d_call: TRBD2; cdr3_nt: TGTGCCAGCTTTAGCGGGAGTTCGTCCTACAATGAGCAGTTCTTC; cdr3_aa: CASFSGSSSYNEQFF
j_call: TRBJ1-2; clone_size: -; v_call: TRBV28; d_call: TRBD1; cdr3_nt: TGTGCCAGCACCAAACAGGGGTATGGCTACACCTTC; cdr3_aa: CASTKQGYGYTF
j_call: TRBJ2-7; clone_size: once; v_call: TRBV4-1; d_call: -; cdr3_nt: TGCGCCAGCAGCCAAGATCCACCCTTAACAGGGAACCACGAGCAGTACTTC; cdr3_aa: CASSQDPPLTGNHEQYF
j_call: TRBJ2-6; clone_size: -; v_call: TRBV4-3; d_call: -; cdr3_nt: TGCGCCAGCAGCCAAGAAGCCAGGGGCTCTGGGGCCAACGTCCTGACTTTC; cdr3_aa: CASSQEARGSGANVLTF
j_call: TRBJ2-1; clone_size: -; v_call: TRBV15; d_call: TRBD2; cdr3_nt: TGTGCCACCGGTGGGACTAGCGAGACAAATGAGCAGTTCTTC; cdr3_aa: CATGGTSETNEQFF
j_call: TRBJ1-1; clone_size: -; v_call: TRBV7-3; d_call: -; cdr3_nt: TGTGCCAGCAGCCAGACTGGGAACACTGAAGCTTTCTTT; cdr3_aa: CASSQTGNTEAFF
j_call: TRBJ1-6; clone_size: -; v_call: TRBV30; d_call: TRBD1; cdr3_nt: TGTGCCTGGAGTGTAAGCCTCGGGACAGTCATGGCTCCCCTCCACTTT; cdr3_aa: CAWSVSLGTVMAPLHF
j_call: TRBJ2-2; clone_size: -; v_call: TRBV24-1; d_call: -; cdr3_nt: TGTGCCACCAGTGACATGGCAGATGCCGGGGAGCTGTTTTTT; cdr3_aa: CATSDMADAGELFF
j_call: TRBJ2-5; clone_size: once; v_call: TRBV18; d_call: TRBD1; cdr3_nt: TGTGCCAGCTCACCGAAGTGGCAGGGGGAAGAGACCCAGTACTTC; cdr3_aa: CASSPKWQGEETQYF
j_call: TRBJ2-3; clone_size: -; v_call: TRBV30; d_call: TRBD2; cdr3_nt: TGTGCCTGGACCCAACTAGCGGGAGCCTCAGATACGCAGTATTTT; cdr3_aa: CAWTQLAGASDTQYF
j_call: TRBJ2-5; clone_size: -; v_call: TRBV28; d_call: TRBD2; cdr3_nt: TGTGCCAGCAGACGACCCTTAGGAGCGGGGGGCCAAGAGACCCAGTACTTC; cdr3_aa: CASRRPLGAGGQETQYF
j_call: TRBJ2-1; clone_size: -; v_call: TRBV18; d_call: -; cdr3_nt: TGTGCCAGCTCACAGAGGGGTTCTAGCGAATCGGGCAATGAGCAGTTCTTC; cdr3_aa: CASSQRGSSESGNEQFF
j_call: TRBJ1-2; clone_size: -; v_call: TRBV10-2; d_call: TRBD1; cdr3_nt: TGCGCCAGCAGTTCGACAGGGGACTATGGCTACACCTTC; cdr3_aa: CASSSTGDYGYTF
j_call: TRBJ1-1; clone_size: -; v_call: TRBV6-5; d_call: -; cdr3_nt: TGTGCCAGCAGCCCCACAGGGAACACTGAAGCTTTCTTT; cdr3_aa: CASSPTGNTEAFF
j_call: TRBJ2-1; clone_size: -; v_call: TRBV4-3; d_call: TRBD2; cdr3_nt: TGCGCCAGCAGCCAAGTCGGACTAGCGGGGGACAATGAGCAGTTCTTC; cdr3_aa: CASSQVGLAGDNEQFF
j_call: TRBJ1-5; clone_size: -; v_call: TRBV6-2/TRBV6-3; d_call: -; cdr3_nt: TGTGCCAGCAGTCAAAACCGAGGAGGGATAATAAGCAATCAGCCCCAGCATTTT; cdr3_aa: CASSQNRGGIISNQPQHF
j_call: TRBJ2-4; clone_size: -; v_call: TRBV7-2; d_call: TRBD2; cdr3_nt: TGTGCCAGCCACCAGGGTAGCGGGAAAAATCTAGCCAAAAACATTCAGTACTTC; cdr3_aa: CASHQGSGKNLAKNIQYF
j_call: TRBJ2-5; clone_size: -; v_call: TRBV7-9; d_call: TRBD1; cdr3_nt: TGTGCCAGCAGCTTAGCGCGAGGGACAGGGACGGGAAAGACCCAGTACTTC; cdr3_aa: CASSLARGTGTGKTQYF
j_call: TRBJ2-1; clone_size: -; v_call: TRBV27; d_call: TRBD1; cdr3_nt: TGTGCCAGCAGTTTCGGGACAGTCTACAATGAGCAGTTCTTC; cdr3_aa: CASSFGTVYNEQFF
j_call: TRBJ2-1; clone_size: -; v_call: TRBV7-2; d_call: -; cdr3_nt: TGTGCCAGCAGCTTAGTAACCCAGGGGGAGCAGTTCTTC; cdr3_aa: CASSLVTQGEQFF
j_call: TRBJ2-5; clone_size: -; v_call: TRBV27; d_call: -; cdr3_nt: TGTGCCAGCAGACCAAGTGGGAAGACTAGTATGGGTGGGACCCAGTACTTC; cdr3_aa: CASRPSGKTSMGGTQYF
j_call: TRBJ2-2; clone_size: -; v_call: TRBV11-2; d_call: -; cdr3_nt: TGTGCCAGCAGCCGGAACCGGGAGAACGGGGAGCTGTTTTTT; cdr3_aa: CASSRNRENGELFF
j_call: TRBJ2-2; clone_size: -; v_call: TRBV5-1; d_call: TRBD1; cdr3_nt: TGCGCCAGCAGCTTGGATAGGACAGGGGTAAACACCGGGGAGCTGTTTTTT; cdr3_aa: CASSLDRTGVNTGELFF
j_call: TRBJ2-1; clone_size: -; v_call: TRBV27; d_call: -; cdr3_nt: TGTGCCAGCAGTTTCCGACTAGTAGGGAAATATGAGCAGTTCTTC; cdr3_aa: CASSFRLVGKYEQFF
j_call: TRBJ1-1; clone_size: -; v_call: TRBV30; d_call: -; cdr3_nt: TGTGCCTGGTCGAGGGGGACTGAAGCTTTCTTT; cdr3_aa: CAWSRGTEAFF
j_call: TRBJ2-4; clone_size: -; v_call: TRBV5-1; d_call: TRBD1; cdr3_nt: TGCGCCAGCAGCATAACAGCCGGGACAGGGCACATTCAGTACTTC; cdr3_aa: CASSITAGTGHIQYF
j_call: TRBJ2-3; clone_size: -; v_call: TRBV7-8; d_call: TRBD1; cdr3_nt: TGTGCCAGCAGCTTAGCCCTAACAGGGGACACATTTCAGTATTTT; cdr3_aa: CASSLALTGDTFQYF
j_call: TRBJ2-5; clone_size: -; v_call: TRBV5-4; d_call: -; cdr3_nt: TGTGCCAGCAGCTTGGGTCTACAAGAGACCCAGTACTTC; cdr3_aa: CASSLGLQETQYF
j_call: TRBJ1-6; clone_size: -; v_call: TRBV2; d_call: -; cdr3_nt: TGTGCCAGCAGAGCTAACGCCGGCTCCTATAATTCACCCCTCCACTTT; cdr3_aa: CASRANAGSYNSPLHF
j_call: TRBJ1-2; clone_size: -; v_call: TRBV7-9; d_call: -; cdr3_nt: TGTGCCAGCAGCTTAGCTGTCAATGGCTACACCTTC; cdr3_aa: CASSLAVNGYTF
j_call: TRBJ2-7; clone_size: -; v_call: TRBV4-3; d_call: TRBD2; cdr3_nt: TGCGCCAGCAGCCAAGGGGCGGCGGGACTAGCGTCGGTTGAGCAGTACTTC; cdr3_aa: CASSQGAAGLASVEQYF
j_call: TRBJ2-5; clone_size: -; v_call: TRBV7-3; d_call: -; cdr3_nt: TGTGCCAGCAGCCCTCATCCGAGGCAAGAGACCCAGTACTTC; cdr3_aa: CASSPHPRQETQYF
j_call: TRBJ1-6; clone_size: few; v_call: TRBV30; d_call: -; cdr3_nt: TGTGCCTGGAGTGCACAGAGTAATTCACCCCTCCACTTT; cdr3_aa: CAWSAQSNSPLHF
j_call: TRBJ1-1; clone_size: -; v_call: TRBV27; d_call: TRBD1; cdr3_nt: TGTGCCAGCAGTGAAGTCCCGGGACAGGGCCCGGCCCGAGAAGCTTTCTTT; cdr3_aa: CASSEVPGQGPAREAFF